Below, 12 T cell receptor beta chains from the same sample are listed, as sequenced in a study of cytomegalovirus exposure and HLA in healthy donors. With 60 Vbeta and 13 Jbeta primers, the PCR was carried out. The protocol was immunoSEQ multiplex PCR, while the TCRdb copy is restricted to in-frame clones and leaves out a portion. The sample yields 150,000 to 200,000 clones, 70% to 80% seen once. The sequencing input was PBMCs. The receptors were gathered from a male donor in good health and CMV-seronegative.

This chain uses TRBV29-1 with TRBJ2-3; 11 nucleotides match TRBD2. Per germline, CDR1 SQVTM and CDR2 ANQGSEA. V shed 6 bases, J shed 0 bases, and the junction held 17 bases outside the gene matches. This CDR3 is built from 19 residues. The chain's CDR3 is CSVHGGGTSGFISTDTQYF. In nucleotides, the CDR3 is TGCAGCGTCCATGGCGGCGGGACTAGCGGCTTTATTAGCACAGATACGCAGTATTTT.

The J gene is TRBJ2-7, the V gene TRBV11-2, with 8 bases lining up with TRBD1. J lost 3 bases, V lost 0 bases, and 10 bases had no gene match. This CDR3 has 17 residues. The germline V gene has CDR1 SGHAT and CDR2 FQNNGV. CDR3 loop: CASSLDPLDRGIYEQYF. The CDR3 DNA is TGTGCCAGCAGCTTAGATCCTCTAGACAGGGGAATCTACGAGCAGTACTTC.

This rearrangement joins TRBV7-9 to TRBJ2-1; 10 bases align to TRBD1. This CDR3 is 16 amino acids long. Trimming took 3 bases from V and 8 from J; bases not matched to a gene: 10. Germline assignment: CDR1 SEHNR and CDR2 FQNEAQ (reference sequence). CDR3 nucleotide sequence: TGTGCCAGCAGCTTGACCCCGGGACAGGGGAGGGATGAGCAGTTCTTC. Encoded protein: CASSLTPGQGRDEQFF.

The rearrangement joins TRBV5-1 to TRBJ1-5, with D possibly matching TRBD1 (6 bases). The ends were cut back, 0 bases at V and 6 bases at J, with 13 bases in the middle. CDR1 is SGHRS and CDR2 is YFSETQ in the germline V gene. This CDR3 has 15 amino acids. In nucleotides, the CDR3 is TGCGCCAGCAGCTTGGAGGGGGGGGCTGGTCAGCCCCAGCATTTT. This sequence encodes CASSLEGGAGQPQHF.

The chain is built from TRBV6-5 and TRBJ1-5; D may be TRBD1 (5 bases). The CDR3 runs 14 residues. Deletions cut 6 bases from V and 7 bases from J, with 16 bases between. Germline-derived CDR1 and CDR2 are MNHEY and SVGAGI. The CDR3 DNA is TGTGCCAGCAGCTACGGGGGGTTCGGGCAGCCCCAGCATTTT. It codes for CASSYGGFGQPQHF.

The chain joins TRBV9 to TRBJ1-3; D not resolved. The CDR3 is 15 amino acids. Germline CDR1 SGDLS, CDR2 YYNGEE. The V gene lost 3 bases and the J gene lost 0 bases, with 10 bases spanning the gap. CDR3 loop: CASSASRDSGNTIYF. The CDR3 DNA follows: TGTGCCAGCAGCGCGTCCCGGGACTCTGGAAACACCATATATTTT.

The chain has TRBV5-1 and TRBJ2-3; D uncertain. The CDR3 consists of 14 residues. Germline CDR1 SGHRS, CDR2 YFSETQ. V lost 0 bases and J lost 5, with 10 bases in between. CDR3 sequence reads: CASSLVQQLDTQYF. The CDR3 coding sequence is TGCGCCAGCAGCTTGGTGCAACAGCTAGATACGCAGTATTTT.

The chain recombines TRBV7-2 with TRBJ1-2; 10 bases are a match to TRBD1. This CDR3 comprises 14 residues. The germline CDR1 and CDR2 sequences are SGHTA and FQGNSA. Trimming took 3 bases from V and 8 from J; bases not matched to a gene: 6. The CDR3 sequence: CASSFLGQGRGYTF. The CDR3 bases are TGTGCCAGCAGCTTTTTGGGACAGGGGAGAGGCTACACCTTC.

The chain uses TRBV5-1 and TRBJ2-3; TRBD2 matches at 8 bases. Germline V gives CDR1 SGHRS, CDR2 YFSETQ. This CDR3 has 15 residues. Trimming took 10 bases from V and 0 from J; bases not matched to a gene: 10. CDR3 in amino acids: CASSRGLASTDTQYF. CDR3 sequence (DNA): TGCGCCTCCTCACGAGGACTAGCCAGCACAGATACGCAGTATTTT.

This clone was seen more than once but under ten times. The genes are TRBV7-9 and TRBJ2-1; TRBD1 matches at 11 bases. Germline V lookup: CDR1 SEHNR, CDR2 FQNEAQ (reference sequence). The CDR3 length is 15 residues. V was clipped by 3 bases and J by 9 bases; unmatched bases: 7. The CDR3 region is CASSFRDRGSGEQFF. CDR3 nucleotide sequence: TGTGCCAGCAGCTTCCGGGACAGGGGGTCGGGTGAGCAGTTCTTC.

The chain carries TRBV11-2 and TRBJ2-1, with 7 nucleotides matching TRBD2. Losses at the gene ends were 2 bases for V and 4 bases for J; bases not matched to a gene: 8. This CDR3 contains 16 residues. The germline V gene has CDR1 SGHAT and CDR2 FQNNGV. The DNA for the CDR3 is TGTGCCAGCAGCTTAATTCGGCTAGCGGCTTACAATGAGCAGTTCTTC. This gives the protein CASSLIRLAAYNEQFF.

In this sample, this clone turned up once. The V gene is TRBV6-5, the J gene TRBJ1-2; D is possibly TRBD1 (6 bases). CDR1 is MNHEY and CDR2 is SVGAGI in the germline V gene. Trimming stripped 4 bases from V and 5 bases from J, with 11 bases between. CDR3 length: 13 amino acids. The DNA of the CDR3 is TGTGCCAGCAGTTCCCGGGACATTTATGGCTACACCTTC. Its protein product is CASSSRDIYGYTF.